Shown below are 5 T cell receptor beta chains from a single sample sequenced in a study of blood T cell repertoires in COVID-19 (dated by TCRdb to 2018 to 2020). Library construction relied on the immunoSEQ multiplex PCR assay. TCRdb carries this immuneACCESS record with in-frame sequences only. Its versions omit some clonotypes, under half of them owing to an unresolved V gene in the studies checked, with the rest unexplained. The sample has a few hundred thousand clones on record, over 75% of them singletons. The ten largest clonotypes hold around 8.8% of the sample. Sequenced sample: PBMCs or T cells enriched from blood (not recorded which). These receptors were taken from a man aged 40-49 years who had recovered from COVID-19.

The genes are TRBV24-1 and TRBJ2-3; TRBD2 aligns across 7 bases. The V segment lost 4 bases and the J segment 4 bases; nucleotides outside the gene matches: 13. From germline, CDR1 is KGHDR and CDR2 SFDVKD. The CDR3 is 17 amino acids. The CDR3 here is CATSDPSVGGPADTQYF. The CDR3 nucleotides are TGTGCCACCAGTGACCCCTCTGTGGGAGGGCCTGCAGATACGCAGTATTTT.

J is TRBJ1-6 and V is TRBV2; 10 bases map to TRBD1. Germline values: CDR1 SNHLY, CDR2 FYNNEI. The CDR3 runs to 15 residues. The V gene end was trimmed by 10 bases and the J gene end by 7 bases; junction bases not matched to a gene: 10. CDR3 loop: CATLRDRGRNSPLHF. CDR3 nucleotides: TGTGCCACTCTCCGGGACAGGGGTCGGAATTCACCCCTCCACTTT.

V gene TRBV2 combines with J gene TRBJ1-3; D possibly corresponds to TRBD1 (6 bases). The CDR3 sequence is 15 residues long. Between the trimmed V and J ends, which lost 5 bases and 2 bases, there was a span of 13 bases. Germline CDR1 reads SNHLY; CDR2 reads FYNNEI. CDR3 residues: CASSFRDTPGNTIYF. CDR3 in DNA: TGTGCCAGCAGTTTCCGGGACACACCTGGAAACACCATATATTTT.

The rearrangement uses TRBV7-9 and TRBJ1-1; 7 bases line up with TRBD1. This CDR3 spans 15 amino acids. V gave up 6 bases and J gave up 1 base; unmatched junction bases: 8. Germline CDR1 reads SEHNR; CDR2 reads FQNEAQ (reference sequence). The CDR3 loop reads CASSAAGGSNTEAFF. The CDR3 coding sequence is TGTGCCAGCAGTGCAGCAGGGGGGTCGAACACTGAAGCTTTCTTT.

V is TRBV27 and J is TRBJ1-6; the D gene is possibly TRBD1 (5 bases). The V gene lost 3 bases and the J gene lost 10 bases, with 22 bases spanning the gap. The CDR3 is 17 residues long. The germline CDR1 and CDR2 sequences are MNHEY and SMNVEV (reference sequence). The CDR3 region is CASSFQGWQGLDSPLHF. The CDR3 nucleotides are TGTGCCAGCAGTTTTCAAGGTTGGCAGGGACTAGACTCACCCCTCCACTTT.